This is a list of T cell receptor beta chains from one sample in a study of CD8 T cells in ankylosing spondylitis. TCRdb reanalysed the 5' RACE reads using MiXCR and keeps one entry per CDR3 protein. This table has 250,000 to 350,000 distinct CDR3 sequences, 6.5% to 10% appearing once. Sample: blood, either unsorted or a sorted T cell fraction (not recorded which). The receptor source for this set is a male donor with ankylosing spondylitis. Both conserved end residues are part of each CDR3. Fields, in order: clone size, V gene, J gene, D gene, CDR3 DNA, CDR3 protein. A D gene is named only where the DNA matches it firmly. Size is stated for part of the rows, as once, few or many counts, or as a class when the clone is expanded.

>NA|TRBV28|TRBJ1-4|NA
TGTGCCAGCAGAAGGGGGGGGACGGCTGAAAAACTGTTTTTT
CASRRGGTAEKLFF
>few|TRBV11-2|TRBJ2-3|TRBD2
TGTGCCAGCAGCGAACTAGCGGGCACAGATACGCAGTATTTT
CASSELAGTDTQYF
>few|TRBV29-1|TRBJ1-5|TRBD1
TGCAGCGTAAGGGACAGCCTTAGCAATCAGCCCCAGCATTTT
CSVRDSLSNQPQHF
>many|TRBV5-1|TRBJ2-5|NA
TGCGCCAGCAGCTTGGATGGGGGGTACCAAGAGACCCAGTACTTC
CASSLDGGYQETQYF
>few|TRBV2|TRBJ1-4|NA
TGTGCCAGCAGTGCTGAGAGCTCCTCTAATGAAAAACTGTTTTTT
CASSAESSSNEKLFF
>many|TRBV5-1|TRBJ1-3|NA
TGCGCCAGCAGTTCGGACGCCTTTGGAAACACCATATATTTT
CASSSDAFGNTIYF
>many|TRBV12-3/TRBV12-4|TRBJ2-3|TRBD2
TGTGCCAGCAGTTTCGGACTAGCGGGAGTCACAGATACGCAGTATTTT
CASSFGLAGVTDTQYF
>once|TRBV6-4|TRBJ1-4|NA
TGTGCCAGCAGTGCCAATGGGAACAGTAATGAAAAACTGTTTTTT
CASSANGNSNEKLFF
>few|TRBV29-1|TRBJ2-1|TRBD2
TGCAGCGTTGCTAGACTAGCGGGATTTGAGCAGTTCTTC
CSVARLAGFEQFF
>NA|TRBV15|TRBJ2-7|NA
TGTGCCACCAGCAGAGATCTAGCGTTAACCTACGAGCAGTACTTC
CATSRDLALTYEQYF
>NA|TRBV4-3|TRBJ1-4|NA
TGCGCCAGCAGCCAAGTTAGGCTGAATAATGAAAAACTGTTTTTT
CASSQVRLNNEKLFF
>few|TRBV12-3/TRBV12-4|TRBJ2-7|NA
TGTGCCAGCAGCCTTTCGGGACTCTCGAGCTCCTACGAGCAGTACTTC
CASSLSGLSSSYEQYF
>NA|TRBV11-2|TRBJ2-1|NA
TGTGCCAGCAGTTTTTCTAGCAGGTACAATGAGCAGTTCTTC
CASSFSSRYNEQFF
>many|TRBV29-1|TRBJ2-7|TRBD2
TGCAGCGCAACCTCCGGACTAGCGGGAGACTACGAGCAGTACTTC
CSATSGLAGDYEQYF
>NA|TRBV7-8|TRBJ2-7|NA
TGTGCCAGCAGCTTAGTCTTGGGTCCGACGGGCGAGCAGTACTTC
CASSLVLGPTGEQYF
>NA|TRBV5-6|TRBJ2-5|NA
TGTGCCAGCAGCTTGGTTCCCAGCCAAGAGACCCAGTACTTC
CASSLVPSQETQYF
>few|TRBV6-1|TRBJ2-1|NA
TGTGCCAGCAGTGGGGCAGGGAGCTCCTACAATGAGCAGTTCTTC
CASSGAGSSYNEQFF
>NA|TRBV20-1|TRBJ2-1|TRBD2
TGCAGTGCTAGCGGGTTGCGGAGTGGGAGGGCCCTCTACAATGAGCAGTTCTTC
CSASGLRSGRALYNEQFF
>many|TRBV20-1|TRBJ2-7|NA
TGCAGTGCTAGAACTACAGGGTTGTTGACTGGCGAGCAGTACTTC
CSARTTGLLTGEQYF
>NA|TRBV10-3|TRBJ1-1|NA
TGTGCCATCAGTGTGAGACAAATGAACACTGAAGCTTTCTTT
CAISVRQMNTEAFF
>NA|TRBV10-2|TRBJ2-2|NA
TGCGCCACCCACCCGGGCTCAAGAAACACCGGGGAGCTGTTTTTT
CATHPGSRNTGELFF
>NA|TRBV6-1|TRBJ2-3|NA
TGTGCCAGCAGTGTAGGGCCGGCGGGCACAGATACGCAGTATTTT
CASSVGPAGTDTQYF